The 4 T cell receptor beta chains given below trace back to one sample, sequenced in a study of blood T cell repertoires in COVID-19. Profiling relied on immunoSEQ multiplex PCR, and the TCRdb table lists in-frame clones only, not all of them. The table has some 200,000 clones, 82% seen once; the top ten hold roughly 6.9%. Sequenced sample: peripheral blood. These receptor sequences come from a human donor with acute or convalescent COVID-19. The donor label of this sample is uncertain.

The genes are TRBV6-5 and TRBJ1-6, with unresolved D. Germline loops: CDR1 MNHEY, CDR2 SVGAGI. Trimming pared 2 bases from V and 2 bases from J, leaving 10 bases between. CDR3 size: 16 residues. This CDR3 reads CASSYALAPYNSPLHF. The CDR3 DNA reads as TGTGCCAGCAGTTACGCGCTAGCTCCCTATAATTCACCCCTCCACTTT.

This CDR3 is CASSIAGVEETQYF. The CDR3 DNA is TGTGCCAGCAGCATAGCGGGAGTGGAAGAGACCCAGTACTTC. This chain connects TRBV3-1 (or the pseudogene TRBV3-2) to TRBJ2-5, with TRBD2 matching over 9 bases. The CDR3 loop spans 14 amino acids. CDR1 is LGHDT and CDR2 is YNNKEL in the germline V gene (reference sequence). With 5 bases clipped from V and 3 bases from J, the junction kept 4 bases outside the gene matches.

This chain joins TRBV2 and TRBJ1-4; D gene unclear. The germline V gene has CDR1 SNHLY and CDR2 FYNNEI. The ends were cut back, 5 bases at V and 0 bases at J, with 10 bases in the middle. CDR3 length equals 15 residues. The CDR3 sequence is CASSRYGPTNEKLFF. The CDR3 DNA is TGTGCCAGCAGTCGATATGGGCCAACTAATGAAAAACTGTTTTTT.

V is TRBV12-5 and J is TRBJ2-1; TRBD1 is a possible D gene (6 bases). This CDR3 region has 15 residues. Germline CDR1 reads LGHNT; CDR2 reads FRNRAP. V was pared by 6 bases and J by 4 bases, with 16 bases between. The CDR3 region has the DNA TGTGCTAGTGGCAGCCGCAGGGGCCCGTACAATGAGCAGTTCTTC. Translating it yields CASGSRRGPYNEQFF.